The sample holds many counts of the clone carrying this T cell receptor beta chain. Its cognate antigen is unknown. CDR3 length: 14 amino acids. After removal of 6 bases from V and 1 base from J, the junction contained 6 bases not matched to a gene. This sample was included in a study of T cell repertoires in cytomegalovirus infection. In TCRdb, the reads were re-called with MiXCR into one record per CDR3 protein. The sample lists 450,000 to 600,000 distinct CDR3 sequences, over 9% occurring once. Study-wide points: There were HLA-C-restricted CMV-specific TCR beta clonotypes dominating the ex vivo response.

The V and J genes are TRBV12-3 or TRBV12-4 and TRBJ2-7; 7 bases line up with TRBD2. Sequenced sample: PBMCs. The receptor comes from a human donor in good health (CMV status not recorded). Some clones in this sample may be carry-over from other donors' samples. CDR3 in DNA: TGTGCCAGCAGGCCCGGGGGGAGATCCTACGAGCAGTACTTC. This encodes CASRPGGRSYEQYF.